A selection of T cell receptor beta chains follows, all from one sample in a study of T cells in narcolepsy. Some clones are missing from TCRdb's copy, which holds only in-frame ones; the method was immunoSEQ multiplex PCR. The table has tens of thousands of clones, about 80% seen once. Sequencing was performed on memory (CD45RA-) CD4+ T cells from blood. The origin of the receptors is a human donor in good health. The CDR3 runs from the conserved cysteine through the conserved F or W. The order of the fields is clone size, D gene, J gene, V gene, CDR3 protein, CDR3 DNA. A D gene is named only where the DNA matches it firmly. Rows may omit the clone size; those that give it use once, few, many or a size class.

clone size: NA
D gene: NA
J gene: TRBJ2-2
V gene: TRBV5-8
CDR3 protein: CASGISRKTGENTGELFF
CDR3 DNA: TGTGCCAGCGGAATCAGTAGGAAGACAGGAGAGAACACCGGGGAGCTGTTTTTT

clone size: once
D gene: NA
J gene: TRBJ1-2
V gene: TRBV18
CDR3 protein: CASSRSDTAGYTF
CDR3 DNA: TGTGCCAGCTCACGGAGCGACACTGCCGGCTACACCTTC

clone size: NA
D gene: NA
J gene: TRBJ2-7
V gene: TRBV2
CDR3 protein: CVSSQVSQGSYEQYF
CDR3 DNA: TGTGTCAGCAGCCAGGTCTCCCAGGGGTCCTACGAGCAGTACTTC

clone size: NA
D gene: NA
J gene: TRBJ1-2
V gene: TRBV7-2
CDR3 protein: CASSKGPQEDYGYTF
CDR3 DNA: TGTGCCAGCAGCAAGGGACCCCAGGAGGACTATGGCTACACCTTC

clone size: NA
D gene: TRBD2
J gene: TRBJ2-1
V gene: TRBV6-5
CDR3 protein: CASRDTSGRSQFF
CDR3 DNA: TGTGCCAGCAGAGACACTAGCGGACGATCACAGTTCTTC

clone size: few
D gene: NA
J gene: TRBJ1-6
V gene: TRBV6-5
CDR3 protein: CASRDQPEGSPLHF
CDR3 DNA: TGTGCCAGCAGGGATCAGCCTGAGGGGTCACCCCTCCACTTT

clone size: NA
D gene: TRBD2
J gene: TRBJ2-3
V gene: TRBV6-4
CDR3 protein: CASSDRGGPDTQYF
CDR3 DNA: TGTGCCAGCAGTGACCGGGGGGGCCCAGATACGCAGTATTTT

clone size: NA
D gene: TRBD2
J gene: TRBJ2-5
V gene: TRBV6-5
CDR3 protein: CASSSGEETQYF
CDR3 DNA: TGTGCCAGCAGTAGCGGGGAAGAGACCCAGTACTTC

clone size: NA
D gene: TRBD1
J gene: TRBJ1-1
V gene: TRBV5-1
CDR3 protein: CASSLRTGTGMNTEAFF
CDR3 DNA: TGCGCCAGCAGCTTGAGGACAGGAACGGGGATGAACACTGAAGCTTTCTTT

clone size: NA
D gene: NA
J gene: TRBJ2-7
V gene: TRBV2
CDR3 protein: CASSEAGDLGREQYF
CDR3 DNA: TGTGCCAGCAGTGAAGCAGGGGATCTTGGACGCGAGCAGTACTTC